What follows are 14 T cell receptor beta chains derived from one specimen sequenced in a study of T cell responses to AZD1222 COVID-19 vaccine. Clones were read by immunoSEQ multiplex PCR, and TCRdb kept only the in-frame ones, dropping some. The table lists roughly 120,000 clones, more than 90% of them singletons. Sample: peripheral blood, taken 28 days after the second AZD1222 dose. These receptors all come from an adult who received the AZD1222 COVID-19 vaccine.

The J gene is TRBJ1-5, the V gene TRBV7-2, with D perhaps matching TRBD1 (6 bases). Germline CDR1 is SGHTA and CDR2 is FQGNSA. V lost 4 bases to trimming and J lost 6 bases, with 10 bases between them. This CDR3 has 13 amino acids. The CDR3 DNA reads TGTGCCAGCAGCTCGGACAGAGCTCAGCCCCAGCATTTT. Translated: CASSSDRAQPQHF.

The V gene is TRBV7-9, the J gene TRBJ2-2; 8 bases map to TRBD1. CDR3 length equals 15 residues. Germline trimming cut 3 bases from V and 1 base from J; bases unmatched to any gene: 1. The germline V gene encodes CDR1 SEHNR and CDR2 FQNEAQ (reference sequence). The CDR3 sequence is CASSFGTGNTGELFF. CDR3 in DNA: TGTGCCAGCAGCTTCGGGACAGGGAACACCGGGGAGCTGTTTTTT.

This chain links TRBV21-1 with TRBJ1-3; TRBD1, as called in the table, went unchecked against the DNA. TRBV21-1 is described as a pseudogene. The CDR3 totals 14 residues. The chain's CDR3 is CASREQSSGNTIYF. DNA of the CDR3: TGTGCCAGCAGAGAACAGAGCTCTGGAAACACCATATATTTT.

The CDR3 nucleotides read TGCGCCAGCAGCCCAGGAGGCACAGGTGAAGCTTTCTTT. The encoded protein is CASSPGGTGEAFF. V is TRBV4-1 and J is TRBJ1-1, with TRBD1 as a possible D gene (5 bases). Trimming took 4 bases from V and 7 from J, leaving 13 bases between them. Germline V gene lookup returns CDR1 MGHRA and CDR2 YSYEKL. CDR3 size: 13 residues.

The chain is built from TRBV28 and TRBJ1-1; a possible D gene is TRBD1 (5 bases). Trimming removed 5 bases at V and 0 bases at J, with 10 bases between. The length of the CDR3 is 14 residues. Per the germline V gene, CDR1 is MDHEN and CDR2 is SYDVKM. The CDR3 is CASSPPGVNTEAFF. The CDR3 bases are TGTGCCAGCAGTCCACCGGGGGTGAACACTGAAGCTTTCTTT. Variable domain in full (rest from reference TRBV28 and TRBJ1-1): DVKVTQSSRYLVKRTGEKVFLECVQDMDHENMFWYRQDPGLGLRLIYFSYDVKMKEKGDIPEGYSVSREKKERFSLILESASTNQTSMYLCASSPPGVNTEAFFGQGTRLTVV.

CDR3 bases: TGTGCCAGCAGCCCCCTAGCGGGGGGGCTGATCGGGGAGCTGTTTTTT. This sequence encodes CASSPLAGGLIGELFF. The V call is TRBV7-2, the J call TRBJ2-2; 12 bases are shared with TRBD2. Germline-derived CDR1 and CDR2 are SGHTA and FQGNSA. The CDR3 is 16 amino acids. The V and J ends lost 5 bases and 7 bases, in that order; junction bases with no gene match: 8.

The chain combines TRBV6-5 with TRBJ1-6; tentatively, D is TRBD1 (5 bases). The V gene lost 0 bases and the J gene lost 7 bases, with 13 bases spanning the gap. This CDR3 contains 16 residues. From germline, CDR1 is MNHEY and CDR2 SVGAGI. In DNA, the CDR3 is TGTGCCAGCAGTTACTCGATGTCAGGGTGGAATTCACCCCTCCACTTT. This gives the protein CASSYSMSGWNSPLHF.

Comments on this clone: Other DNA sequences from this sample encode an identical CDR3 as well. This chain connects TRBV5-1 to TRBJ2-7, with D possibly matching TRBD2 (5 bases). Germline V CDR1 and CDR2: SGHRS, YFSETQ. The CDR3 covers 14 residues. Trimming shortened V by 0 bases and J by 2 bases, and 9 bases separated the two germline ends. The CDR3 sequence: CASSLGASTYEQYF. CDR3 sequence (DNA): TGCGCCAGCAGCTTGGGGGCTAGCACCTACGAGCAGTACTTC. Full variable domain (outside the CDR3, taken from reference TRBV5-1 and TRBJ2-7): KAGVTQTPRYLIKTRGQQVTLSCSPISGHRSVSWYQQTPGQGLQFLFEYFSETQRNKGNFPGRFSGRQFSNSRSEMNVSTLELGDSALYLCASSLGASTYEQYFGPGTRLTVT.

Written as DNA, the CDR3 is TGTGCCAGCAGCTTAATTGGGGGATACACTGAAGCTTTCTTT. Its translation: CASSLIGGYTEAFF. This chain uses TRBV11-3 with TRBJ1-1, with D perhaps TRBD1 (5 bases). Germline V gene data show CDR1 as SGHNT and CDR2 as YENEEA. This CDR3 contains 14 residues. The V end was cut by 2 bases, the J end by 3 bases, with 10 bases between.

The V call is TRBV19, the J call TRBJ2-3, with 7 bases fitting TRBD2. The germline gives CDR1 LNHDA, CDR2 SQIVND (reference sequence). The CDR3 consists of 16 residues. The ends lost 3 bases at V and 2 bases at J; junction bases unmatched: 8. The CDR3 DNA follows: TGTGCCAGTAGTATCCACGAAGGACTAGTCACAGATACGCAGTATTTT. Residues: CASSIHEGLVTDTQYF.

This clone came up a few times. V gene TRBV15 combines with J gene TRBJ2-5, with D possibly matching TRBD2 (5 bases). Germline V gene lookup returns CDR1 LNHNV and CDR2 YYDKDF (reference sequence). The V end lost 4 bases, the J end lost 2 bases, and 14 bases lay between the germline ends. This CDR3 contains 15 residues. In nucleotides, the CDR3 is TGTGCCACCAGCACCCGCAGTCCGGGACAAGAGACCCAGTACTTC. It encodes CATSTRSPGQETQYF.

This clone was found once. The J gene is TRBJ2-7, the V gene TRBV6-2 or TRBV6-3; 8 bases line up with TRBD2. J was trimmed by 0 bases and V by 5 bases; bases with no gene match: 3. In germline, CDR1 is MNHEY, CDR2 SVGEGT. The CDR3 is made up of 14 amino acids. CDR3 DNA sequence: TGTGCCAGCAGTATAGCGGGGAGCTCCTACGAGCAGTACTTC. This translates into CASSIAGSSYEQYF.

The chain combines TRBV7-3 with TRBJ2-7, with 7 positions matching TRBD1. The CDR3 is 13 amino acids. V lost 5 bases and J lost 5; bases outside the gene matches: 6. Germline V gives CDR1 SGHTA, CDR2 FQGTGA. Here the CDR3 DNA reads TGTGCCAGCAGCCCCAGGGGGATAGACGAGCAGTACTTC. As protein: CASSPRGIDEQYF.

The chain links TRBV11-3 to TRBJ1-1; D remains unclear. The CDR3 runs 13 residues. Between the trimmed V and J ends, which lost 1 base and 0 bases, there was a span of 3 bases. Germline V gives CDR1 SGHNT, CDR2 YENEEA. The CDR3 reads CASSLGVNTEAFF. In nucleotides, the CDR3 is TGTGCCAGCAGCTTAGGCGTGAACACTGAAGCTTTCTTT.